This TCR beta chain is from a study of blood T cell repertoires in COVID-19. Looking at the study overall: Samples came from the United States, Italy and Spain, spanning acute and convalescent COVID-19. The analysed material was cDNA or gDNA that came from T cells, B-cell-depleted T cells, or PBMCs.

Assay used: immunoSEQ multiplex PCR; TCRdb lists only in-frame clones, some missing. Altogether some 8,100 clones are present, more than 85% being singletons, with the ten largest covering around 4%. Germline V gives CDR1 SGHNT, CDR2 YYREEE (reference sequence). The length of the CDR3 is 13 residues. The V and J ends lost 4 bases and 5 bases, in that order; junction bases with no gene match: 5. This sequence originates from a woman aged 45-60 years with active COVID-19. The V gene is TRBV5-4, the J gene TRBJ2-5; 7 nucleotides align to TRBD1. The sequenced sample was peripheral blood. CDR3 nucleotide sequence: TGTGCCAGCAGCAAGACAGGGCCGGAGACCCAGTACTTC. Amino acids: CASSKTGPETQYF.